These 23 T cell receptor beta chains share one sample of origin, sequenced in a study of T cell clones after liver transplantation. Produced via immunoSEQ multiplex PCR; TCRdb's table is partial and in-frame only. The sample lists under 130,000 clones, roughly four fifths occurring once. The input for sequencing was CD4+ T cells from blood, taken around 4 years after liver transplant. The receptor source for this set is a human patient who received a liver transplant. The graft donor may have contributed some T cells.

This chain links TRBV11-3 with TRBJ2-3; 13 bases map to TRBD2. CDR3 length equals 20 residues. Germline values: CDR1 SGHNT, CDR2 YENEEA. V trimming: 3 bases; J trimming: 0 bases; junction bases outside the gene matches: 12. Written as DNA, the CDR3 is TGTGCCAGCAGCTTGGGAGAACCGTGGGGACTAGCGGGAAGCACAGATACGCAGTATTTT. This codes for CASSLGEPWGLAGSTDTQYF.

The chain is built from TRBV7-9 and TRBJ2-3, with 8 positions matching TRBD1. This CDR3 is 16 amino acids long. The V gene's germline CDR1 is SEHNR and CDR2 FQNEAQ (reference sequence). V was clipped by 9 bases and J by 2 bases; unmatched bases: 13. The CDR3, as DNA: TGTGCCAGTATGAGGGGTCAGGGGGCGATCACAGATACGCAGTATTTT. Translating it yields CASMRGQGAITDTQYF.

The chain is built from TRBV7-8 and TRBJ2-3, with 16 bases matching TRBD2. From germline, CDR1 is SGHVS and CDR2 FQNEAQ. The CDR3 runs 17 residues. The J segment lost 5 bases and the V segment lost 0 bases, leaving 2 bases of the junction unmatched. The CDR3, as DNA: TGTGCCAGCAGCTTAGCGGGACTAGCGGGAGGGCAAGATACGCAGTATTTT. This codes for CASSLAGLAGGQDTQYF.

The V gene is TRBV5-1, the J gene TRBJ2-5; D unclear. Germline V CDR1 and CDR2: SGHRS, YFSETQ. The CDR3 sequence is 15 residues long. V gave up 0 bases and J gave up 1 base, with 10 bases separating them. The CDR3 here is CASSLESQRQETQYF. DNA of the CDR3: TGCGCCAGCAGCTTGGAATCCCAGCGCCAAGAGACCCAGTACTTC.

This rearrangement joins TRBV10-3 to TRBJ2-4; D possibly matches TRBD1 or TRBD2 (6 bases each). Germline V gives CDR1 ENHRY, CDR2 SYGVKD. CDR3 length: 15 residues. V was trimmed by 2 bases and J by 8 bases, leaving 16 bases between them. CDR3 sequence reads: CAISELGGVRDIQYF. The CDR3 DNA reads TGTGCCATCAGTGAGCTGGGGGGCGTGAGGGACATTCAGTACTTC.

The rearrangement links TRBV27 to TRBJ2-1, with 11 positions matching TRBD2. V shed 0 bases, J shed 7 bases, and the junction held 20 bases outside the gene matches. CDR1 and CDR2 (germline): MNHEY, SMNVEV (reference sequence). This CDR3 comprises 21 residues. The CDR3 is CASSLSSTVGVVLAGDNEQFF. CDR3 DNA: TGTGCCAGCAGTTTATCTAGTACCGTAGGGGTCGTACTAGCGGGAGATAATGAGCAGTTCTTC.

The chain is built from TRBV9 and TRBJ2-5, with TRBD1 matching 12 bases. V shed 0 bases, J shed 5 bases, and the junction held 5 bases outside the gene matches. This CDR3 is built from 16 residues. The germline gives CDR1 SGDLS, CDR2 YYNGEE. CDR3 sequence (DNA): TGTGCCAGCAGCGTAGGGGACAGGGGGCGATTTGAGACCCAGTACTTC. Encoded protein: CASSVGDRGRFETQYF.

The V gene is TRBV19, the J gene TRBJ2-2; maybe TRBD1 (5 bases). Germline V gene lookup returns CDR1 LNHDA and CDR2 SQIVND (reference sequence). The CDR3 spans 14 residues. Between the trimmed V and J ends, which lost 8 bases and 0 bases, there was a span of 10 bases. The chain's CDR3 is CASSQASNTGELFF. The CDR3 DNA reads TGTGCCAGTTCACAGGCTTCGAACACCGGGGAGCTGTTTTTT.

The rearrangement links TRBV15 to TRBJ2-5; no firm D call. The CDR3 runs 15 residues. Trimming took off 1 base at V and 1 base at J, with 10 bases between the two ends. Germline CDR1 LNHNV, CDR2 YYDKDF (reference sequence). The CDR3 region has the DNA TGTGCCACCAGCAGAGTCGGCCGATTCCAAGAGACCCAGTACTTC. Its protein is CATSRVGRFQETQYF.

This clone has only a few counts. The chain links TRBV5-1 to TRBJ1-1; D ambiguous. CDR3 length: 13 residues. V was trimmed by 4 bases and J by 4 bases, leaving 11 bases between them. Germline values: CDR1 SGHRS, CDR2 YFSETQ. The CDR3 DNA reads as TGCGCCAGCAGCCACGTGTCGGGCACTGAAGCTTTCTTT. The encoded protein is CASSHVSGTEAFF.

The CDR3, as DNA: TGTGCCAGCAGCTCCCGGACGGATCCGCGCGGTCAGACCCAGTACTTC. Translating it yields CASSSRTDPRGQTQYF. The chain is built from TRBV7-9 and TRBJ2-5; D is uncertain. Looked up from germline, CDR1 is SEHNR and CDR2 is FQNEAQ (reference sequence). Trimming took off 4 bases at V and 6 bases at J, with 21 bases between the two ends. CDR3 size: 16 residues.

This clone was detected only once. The chain has TRBV5-1 and TRBJ2-3, with D perhaps TRBD1 (6 bases). The CDR3 length is 16 residues. The germline V and J ends were trimmed by 0 bases and 2 bases, with 13 bases remaining between them. Germline lookup yields CDR1 SGHRS and CDR2 YFSETQ. CDR3 loop: CASSLGTGLTTDTQYF. Here the CDR3 DNA reads TGCGCCAGCAGCTTGGGTACAGGGTTGACCACAGATACGCAGTATTTT.

V and J are TRBV27 and TRBJ2-7, with 9 positions matching TRBD2. V lost 5 bases, J lost 5 bases, and 10 bases stayed unmatched. Germline CDR1 is MNHEY and CDR2 is SMNVEV (reference sequence). This CDR3 region has 15 residues. The CDR3 DNA reads TGTGCCAGCAGTCCTTTGGGACTAGCCGCAGACGAGCAGTACTTC. Translated, it gives CASSPLGLAADEQYF.

This rearrangement joins TRBV11-2 to TRBJ1-6; perhaps TRBD1 as D (5 bases). The CDR3 loop spans 16 amino acids. CDR1 and CDR2 from the germline V gene are SGHAT and FQNNGV. The V gene lost 4 bases and the J gene lost 0 bases, with 10 bases spanning the gap. The CDR3 nucleotides read TGTGCCAGCAGCTCCGAGGGGAGCTCCTATAATTCACCCCTCCACTTT. Amino acid sequence: CASSSEGSSYNSPLHF.

The chain has TRBV2 and TRBJ1-5; 10 bases map to TRBD1. Germline V gene lookup returns CDR1 SNHLY and CDR2 FYNNEI. This CDR3 is 13 amino acids long. Germline trimming cut 6 bases from V and 7 bases from J; bases unmatched to any gene: 3. CDR3 coding DNA: TGTGCCAGCAGGGGGACAGGGGAGCAGCCCCAGCATTTT. Its protein product is CASRGTGEQPQHF.

The chain is built from TRBV27 and TRBJ2-7, with 8 nucleotides matching TRBD2. The trim removed 3 bases at V and 3 bases at J, leaving 7 bases unmatched. Germline V gene sequence: CDR1 MNHEY, CDR2 SMNVEV (reference sequence). CDR3 length: 15 amino acids. CDR3 amino acids: CASSLSLAGFYEQYF. In DNA form, the CDR3 reads TGTGCCAGCAGTTTGTCTTTAGCGGGATTCTACGAGCAGTACTTC.

The rearrangement joins TRBV25-1 to TRBJ2-3, with 8 bases that match TRBD1. CDR3 length: 16 residues. CDR1 MGHDK and CDR2 SYGVNS come from the germline V gene. The V segment lost 0 bases and the J segment 1 base; nucleotides outside the gene matches: 3. For the CDR3, the DNA is TGTGCCAGCAGTGAATACCAGGGGGCGCGCACAGATACGCAGTATTTT. Protein: CASSEYQGARTDTQYF.

V gene TRBV5-1 combines with J gene TRBJ1-2; 7 nucleotides match TRBD1. The CDR3 loop spans 14 amino acids. The ends lost 2 bases at V and 4 bases at J; junction bases unmatched: 5. Germline CDR1 reads SGHRS; CDR2 reads YFSETQ. The CDR3: CASSLDRATYGYTF. The CDR3 bases are TGCGCCAGCAGCTTAGACAGGGCTACCTATGGCTACACCTTC. Full variable domain (rest looked up from reference TRBV5-1 and TRBJ1-2): KAGVTQTPRYLIKTRGQQVTLSCSPISGHRSVSWYQQTPGQGLQFLFEYFSETQRNKGNFPGRFSGRQFSNSRSEMNVSTLELGDSALYLCASSLDRATYGYTFGSGTRLTVV.

This clone was observed once. V gene TRBV5-1 combines with J gene TRBJ2-5; 8 bases align to TRBD1. The J segment lost 4 bases and the V segment lost 2 bases, leaving 4 bases of the junction unmatched. Germline lookup yields CDR1 SGHRS and CDR2 YFSETQ. This CDR3 comprises 14 residues. The CDR3 DNA reads as TGCGCCAGCAGCTTAGGACAGGGTGGAGAGACCCAGTACTTC. It is translated as CASSLGQGGETQYF.

This chain uses TRBV9 with TRBJ2-2; no clear D gene. CDR3 size: 14 residues. The V and J ends lost 5 bases and 0 bases respectively, with 8 bases between them. Germline CDR1 and CDR2: SGDLS and YYNGEE. CDR3: CASRVLSNTGELFF. Here the CDR3 DNA reads TGTGCCAGCAGAGTTCTTTCGAACACCGGGGAGCTGTTTTTT.

This clone showed up just once. This chain connects TRBV7-8 to TRBJ1-5; D perhaps matches TRBD1 (6 bases). Germline V gene sequence: CDR1 SGHVS, CDR2 FQNEAQ. V lost 5 bases and J 4 bases, leaving 15 bases between the germline ends. The CDR3 has 15 amino acids. In DNA, the CDR3 is TGTGCCAGCAGCATGCCAGGGGAGAAGAATCAGCCCCAGCATTTT. This encodes CASSMPGEKNQPQHF. Full variable domain (remainder filled in from reference TRBV7-8 and TRBJ1-5): GAGVSQSPRYKVAKRGQDVALRCDPISGHVSLFWYQQALGQGPEFLTYFQNEAQLDKSGLPSDRFFAERPEGSVSTLKIQRTQQEDSAVYLCASSMPGEKNQPQHFGDGTRLSIL.

This clone was seen a single time. The chain combines TRBV18 with TRBJ1-5, with D possibly matching TRBD1 (5 bases). Germline CDR1 reads KGHSH; CDR2 reads LQKENI. Trimming shortened V by 6 bases and J by 5 bases, and 14 bases separated the two germline ends. CDR3 size: 14 residues. The CDR3 DNA is TGTGCCAGCTCCCAGTCAGGGACCGATCAGCCCCAGCATTTT. Translated: CASSQSGTDQPQHF.

About this clone: The identical CDR3 is also encoded by other nucleotide sequences in the sample. The chain combines TRBV7-2 with TRBJ1-3, with D possibly matching TRBD1 (5 bases). Germline CDR1 and CDR2: SGHTA and FQGNSA. The CDR3 contains 15 residues. Between the trimmed V and J ends, which lost 5 bases and 7 bases, there was a span of 18 bases. CDR3 DNA sequence: TGTGCCAGCAGCACAGCCCGGGACTCACGGAACACCATATATTTT. As protein: CASSTARDSRNTIYF.